The sequence of this T cell receptor beta chain was determined in a study of T cells in localized non-small cell lung cancer. General observations from the study: Adjacent lung held a median roughly 60 of the top 100 tumor clones. Tumor samples were not multi-region, leaving intratumor heterogeneity unexcluded. An association was observed between higher blood T cell density and longer overall survival.

J lost 4 bases, V lost 4 bases, and 18 bases had no gene match. This CDR3 spans 18 amino acids. Per the germline V gene, CDR1 is MRHNA and CDR2 is SNTAGT. Sequencing was performed with immunoSEQ multiplex PCR; in TCRdb, only in-frame clones are kept and a portion is missing. The sample has several thousand clones, about nine tenths seen once. Concerning this clone itself: The target antigen is unknown.

This sequence originates from a male donor aged 60 or older with stage I lung adenocarcinoma. This specimen was peripheral blood, taken before any cancer treatment. This chain joins TRBV6-4 and TRBJ2-7; 8 bases are shared with TRBD1. CDR3 amino acids: CASSGGDNLNRDRYEQYV. CDR3 DNA: TGTGCCAGCAGTGGGGGGGACAATCTGAACAGGGACAGGTACGAGCAGTACGTC.